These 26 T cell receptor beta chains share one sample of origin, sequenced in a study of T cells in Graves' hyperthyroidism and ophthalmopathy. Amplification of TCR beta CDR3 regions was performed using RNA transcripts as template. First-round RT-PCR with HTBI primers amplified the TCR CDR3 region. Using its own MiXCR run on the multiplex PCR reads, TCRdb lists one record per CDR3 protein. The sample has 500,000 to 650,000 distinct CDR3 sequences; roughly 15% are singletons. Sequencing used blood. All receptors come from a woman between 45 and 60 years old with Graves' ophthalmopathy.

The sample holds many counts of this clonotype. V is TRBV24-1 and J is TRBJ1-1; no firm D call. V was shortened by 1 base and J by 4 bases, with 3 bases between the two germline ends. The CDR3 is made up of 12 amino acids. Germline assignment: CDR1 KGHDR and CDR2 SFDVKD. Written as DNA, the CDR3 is TGTGCCACCAGTGATTTTGGCACTGAAGCTTTCTTT. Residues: CATSDFGTEAFF.

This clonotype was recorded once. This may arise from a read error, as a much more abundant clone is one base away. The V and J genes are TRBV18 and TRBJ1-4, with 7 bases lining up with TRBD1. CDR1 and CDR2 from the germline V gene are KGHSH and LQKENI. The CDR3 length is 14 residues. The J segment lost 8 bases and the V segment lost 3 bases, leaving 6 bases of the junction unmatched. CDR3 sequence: CASSPRKGGEKLFF. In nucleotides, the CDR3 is TGTGCCAGCTCACCTCGGAAAGGGGGCGAAAAACTGTTTTTT.

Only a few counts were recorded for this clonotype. The CDR3 protein is CASSLGAYREGGYTF. CDR3 bases: TGCGCCAGCAGCTTGGGGGCCTACAGGGAAGGTGGCTACACCTTC. The rearrangement joins TRBV5-1 to TRBJ1-2; the D gene is possibly TRBD1 (6 bases). The germline gives CDR1 SGHRS, CDR2 YFSETQ. CDR3 length equals 15 residues. The V and J ends lost 0 bases and 7 bases respectively, with 16 bases between them.

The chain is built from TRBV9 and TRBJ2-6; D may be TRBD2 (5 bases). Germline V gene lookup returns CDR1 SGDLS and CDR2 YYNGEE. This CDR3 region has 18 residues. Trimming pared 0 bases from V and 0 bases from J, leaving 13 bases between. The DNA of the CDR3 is TGTGCCAGCAGCGTAGATAGGGTTCGGGACTCTGGGGCCAACGTCCTGACTTTC. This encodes CASSVDRVRDSGANVLTF.

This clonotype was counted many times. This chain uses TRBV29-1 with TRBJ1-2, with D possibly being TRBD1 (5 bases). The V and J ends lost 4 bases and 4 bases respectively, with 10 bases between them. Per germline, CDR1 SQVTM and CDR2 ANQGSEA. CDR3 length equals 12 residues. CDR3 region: CSVVSGAYGYTF. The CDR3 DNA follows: TGCAGCGTTGTAAGTGGGGCCTATGGCTACACCTTC.

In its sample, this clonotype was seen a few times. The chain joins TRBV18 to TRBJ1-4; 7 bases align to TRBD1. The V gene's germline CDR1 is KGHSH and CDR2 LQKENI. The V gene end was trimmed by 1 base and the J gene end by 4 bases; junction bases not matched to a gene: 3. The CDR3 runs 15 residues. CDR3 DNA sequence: TGTGCCAGCTCACCACAGGGGACAGTTAATGAAAAACTGTTTTTT. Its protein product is CASSPQGTVNEKLFF.

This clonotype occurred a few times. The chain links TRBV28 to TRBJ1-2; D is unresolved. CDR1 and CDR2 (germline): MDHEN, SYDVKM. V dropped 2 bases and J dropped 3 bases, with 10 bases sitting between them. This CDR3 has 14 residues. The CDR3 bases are TGTGCCAGCAGTTTAATAGCGGGTTACTATGGCTACACCTTC. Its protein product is CASSLIAGYYGYTF.

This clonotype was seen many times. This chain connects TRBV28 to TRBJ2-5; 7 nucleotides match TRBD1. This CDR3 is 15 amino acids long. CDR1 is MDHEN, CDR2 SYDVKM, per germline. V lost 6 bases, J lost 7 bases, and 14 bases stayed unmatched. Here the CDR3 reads CASSPADRAHSTQYF. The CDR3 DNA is TGTGCCAGCAGCCCCGCTGACAGGGCCCATTCGACCCAGTACTTC.

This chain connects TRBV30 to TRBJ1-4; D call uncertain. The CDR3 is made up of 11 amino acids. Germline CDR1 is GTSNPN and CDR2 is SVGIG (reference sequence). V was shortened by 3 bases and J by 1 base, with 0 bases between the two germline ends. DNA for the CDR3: TGTGCCTGGAGAACTAATGAAAAACTGTTTTTT. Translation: CAWRTNEKLFF.

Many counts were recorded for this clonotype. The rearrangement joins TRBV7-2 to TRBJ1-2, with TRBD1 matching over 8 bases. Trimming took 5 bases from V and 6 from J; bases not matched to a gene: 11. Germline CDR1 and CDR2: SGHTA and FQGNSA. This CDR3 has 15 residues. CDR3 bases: TGTGCCAGCAGCCCTTATACCCCCAGGGGGCATGGCTACACCTTC. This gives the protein CASSPYTPRGHGYTF.

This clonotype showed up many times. In DNA form, the CDR3 reads TGTGCCAGCTCACCCGGACGGCTCAATCAGCCCCAGCATTTT. Its protein product is CASSPGRLNQPQHF. This sequence joins TRBV18 and TRBJ1-5; no reliable D call. The V end lost 3 bases, the J end lost 3 bases, and 9 bases lay between the germline ends. CDR1 KGHSH and CDR2 LQKENI come from the germline V gene. CDR3 size: 14 residues.

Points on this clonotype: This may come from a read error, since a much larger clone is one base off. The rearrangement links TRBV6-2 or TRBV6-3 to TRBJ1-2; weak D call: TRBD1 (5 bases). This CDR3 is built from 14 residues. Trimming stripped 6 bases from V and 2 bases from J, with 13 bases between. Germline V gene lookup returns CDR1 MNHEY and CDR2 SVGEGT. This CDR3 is CASSIGGTNYGYTF. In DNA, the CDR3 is TGTGCCAGCAGCATAGGCGGGACCAACTATGGCTACACCTTC.

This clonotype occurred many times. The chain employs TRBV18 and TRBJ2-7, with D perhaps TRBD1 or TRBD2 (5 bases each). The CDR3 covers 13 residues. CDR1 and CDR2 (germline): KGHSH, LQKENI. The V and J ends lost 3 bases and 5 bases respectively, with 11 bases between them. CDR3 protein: CASSPGDVNEQYF. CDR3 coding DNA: TGTGCCAGCTCACCGGGGGATGTTAACGAGCAGTACTTC.

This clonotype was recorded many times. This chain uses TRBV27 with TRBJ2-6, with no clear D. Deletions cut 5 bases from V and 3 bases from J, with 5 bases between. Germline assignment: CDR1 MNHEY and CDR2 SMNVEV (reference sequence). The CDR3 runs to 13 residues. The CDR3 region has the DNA TGTGCCAGCAGTACTCATGGGGCCAACGTCCTGACTTTC. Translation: CASSTHGANVLTF.

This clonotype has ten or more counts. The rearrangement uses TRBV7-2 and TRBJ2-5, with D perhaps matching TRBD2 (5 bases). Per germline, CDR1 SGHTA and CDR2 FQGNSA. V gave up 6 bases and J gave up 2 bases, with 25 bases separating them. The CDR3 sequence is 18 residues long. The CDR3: CASSRFGNPLLLQETQYF. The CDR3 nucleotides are TGTGCCAGCAGTCGATTCGGGAATCCCCTACTTTTGCAAGAGACCCAGTACTTC.

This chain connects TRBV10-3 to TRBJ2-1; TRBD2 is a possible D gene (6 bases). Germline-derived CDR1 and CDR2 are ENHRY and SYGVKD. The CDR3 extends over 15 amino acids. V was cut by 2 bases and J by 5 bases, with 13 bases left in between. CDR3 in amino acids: CAISERLAPNNEQFF. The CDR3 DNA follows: TGTGCCATCAGTGAGAGGCTAGCGCCTAACAATGAGCAGTTCTTC.

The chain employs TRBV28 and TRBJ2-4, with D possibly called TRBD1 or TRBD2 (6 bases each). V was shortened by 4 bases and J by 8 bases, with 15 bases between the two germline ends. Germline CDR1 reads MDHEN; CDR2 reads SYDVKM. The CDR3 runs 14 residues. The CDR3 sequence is CASSSGSRGDIQYF. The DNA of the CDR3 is TGTGCCAGCAGTTCAGGGTCAAGGGGGGACATTCAGTACTTC.

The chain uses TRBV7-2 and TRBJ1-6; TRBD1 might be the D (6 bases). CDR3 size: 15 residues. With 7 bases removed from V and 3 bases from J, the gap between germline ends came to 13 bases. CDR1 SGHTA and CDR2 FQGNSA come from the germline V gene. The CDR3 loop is CASIQTGRYNSPLHF. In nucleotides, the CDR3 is TGTGCCAGCATCCAGACAGGACGCTATAATTCACCCCTCCACTTT.

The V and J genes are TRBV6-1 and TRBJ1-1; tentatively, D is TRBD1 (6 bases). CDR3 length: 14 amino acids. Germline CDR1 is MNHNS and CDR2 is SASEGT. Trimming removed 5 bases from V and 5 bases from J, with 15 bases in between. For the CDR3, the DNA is TGTGCCAGCAGTACCCGGGACATAGTGACTGAAGCTTTCTTT. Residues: CASSTRDIVTEAFF.

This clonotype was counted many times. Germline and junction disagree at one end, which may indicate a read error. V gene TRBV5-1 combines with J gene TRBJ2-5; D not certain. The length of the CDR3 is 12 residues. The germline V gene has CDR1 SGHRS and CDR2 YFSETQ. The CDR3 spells CASSLVQETQYF. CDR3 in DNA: TGTGCCAGCAGTTTGGTACAAGAGACCCAGTACTTC.

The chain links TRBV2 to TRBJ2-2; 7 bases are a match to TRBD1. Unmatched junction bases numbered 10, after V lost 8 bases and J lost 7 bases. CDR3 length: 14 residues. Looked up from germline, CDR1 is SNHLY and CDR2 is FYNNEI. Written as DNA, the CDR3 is TGTGCCAGCGGGAAGGGGGCGCAGGGCGGGGAGCTGTTTTTT. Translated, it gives CASGKGAQGGELFF.

In nucleotides, the CDR3 is TGTGCCAGCAGCTCGCGGGGCCCGGGACAGGGTGCCTCCTACGAGCAGTACTTC. It specifies CASSSRGPGQGASYEQYF. The genes are TRBV5-5 and TRBJ2-7, with 9 nucleotides matching TRBD1. J gave up 0 bases and V 3 bases, and 13 bases lay outside the gene matches. This CDR3 contains 18 residues. Germline CDR1 and CDR2: SGHKS and YYEKEE (reference sequence).

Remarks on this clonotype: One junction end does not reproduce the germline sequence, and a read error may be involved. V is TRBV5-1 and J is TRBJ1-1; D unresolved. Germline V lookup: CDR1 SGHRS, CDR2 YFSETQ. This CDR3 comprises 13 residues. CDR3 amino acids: CASSPGEKSEASF. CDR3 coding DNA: TGCGCCAGCAGCCCTGGGGAAAAGAGTGAAGCTTCCTTT.

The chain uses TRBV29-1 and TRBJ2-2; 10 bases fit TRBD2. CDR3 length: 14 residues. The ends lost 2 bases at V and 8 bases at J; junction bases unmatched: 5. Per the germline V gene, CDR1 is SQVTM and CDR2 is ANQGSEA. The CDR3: CSVELAGVSGELFF. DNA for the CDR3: TGCAGCGTTGAACTAGCGGGAGTATCAGGGGAGCTGTTTTTT.

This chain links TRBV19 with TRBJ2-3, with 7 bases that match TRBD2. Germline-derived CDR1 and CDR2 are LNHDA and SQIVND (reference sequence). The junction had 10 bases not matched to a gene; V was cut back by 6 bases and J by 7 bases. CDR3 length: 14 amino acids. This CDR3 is CASSDRAGPYTQYF. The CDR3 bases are TGTGCCAGTAGCGACCGAGCGGGGCCCTATACGCAGTATTTT.

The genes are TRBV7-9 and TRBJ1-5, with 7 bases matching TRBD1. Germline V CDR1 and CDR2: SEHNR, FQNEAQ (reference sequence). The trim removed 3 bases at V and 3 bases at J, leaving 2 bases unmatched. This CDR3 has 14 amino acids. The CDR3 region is CASSFTGVNQPQHF. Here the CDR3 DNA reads TGTGCCAGCAGCTTCACAGGGGTCAATCAGCCCCAGCATTTT.